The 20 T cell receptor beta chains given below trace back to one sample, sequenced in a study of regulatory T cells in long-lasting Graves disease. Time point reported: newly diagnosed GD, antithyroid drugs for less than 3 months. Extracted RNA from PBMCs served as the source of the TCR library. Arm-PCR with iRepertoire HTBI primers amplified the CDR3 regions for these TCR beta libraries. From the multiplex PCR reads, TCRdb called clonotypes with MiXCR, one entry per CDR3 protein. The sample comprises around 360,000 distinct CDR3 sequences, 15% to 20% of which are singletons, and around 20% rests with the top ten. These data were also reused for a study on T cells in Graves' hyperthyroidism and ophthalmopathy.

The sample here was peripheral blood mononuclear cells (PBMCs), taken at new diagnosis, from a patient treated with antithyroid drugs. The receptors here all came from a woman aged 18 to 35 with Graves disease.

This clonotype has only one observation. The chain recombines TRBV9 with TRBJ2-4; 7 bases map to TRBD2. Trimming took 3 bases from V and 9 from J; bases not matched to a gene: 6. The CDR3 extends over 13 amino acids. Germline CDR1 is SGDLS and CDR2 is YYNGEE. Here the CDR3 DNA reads TGTGCCAGCAGCGGACCCGGGGAGGGCATTCAGTACTTC. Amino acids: CASSGPGEGIQYF.

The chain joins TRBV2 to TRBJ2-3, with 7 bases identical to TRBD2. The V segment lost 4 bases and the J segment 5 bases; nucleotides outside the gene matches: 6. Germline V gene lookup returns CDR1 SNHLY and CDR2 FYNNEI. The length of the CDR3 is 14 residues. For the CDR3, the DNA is TGTGCCAGCAGTGTTGGGGGGGGGGTAGATACGCAGTATTTT. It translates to CASSVGGGVDTQYF.

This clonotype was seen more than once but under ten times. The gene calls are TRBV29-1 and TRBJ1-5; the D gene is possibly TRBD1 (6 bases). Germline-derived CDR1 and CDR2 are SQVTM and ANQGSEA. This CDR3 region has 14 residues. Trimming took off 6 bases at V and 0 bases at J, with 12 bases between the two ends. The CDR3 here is CSVQQGSSNQPQHF. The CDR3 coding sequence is TGCAGCGTGCAACAGGGCAGTAGCAATCAGCCCCAGCATTTT.

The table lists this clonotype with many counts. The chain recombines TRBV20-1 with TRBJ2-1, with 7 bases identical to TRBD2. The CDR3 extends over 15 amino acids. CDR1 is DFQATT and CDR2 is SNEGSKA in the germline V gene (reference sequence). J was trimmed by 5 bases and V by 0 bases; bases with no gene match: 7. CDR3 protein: CSARDPAGLDNEQFF. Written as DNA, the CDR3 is TGCAGTGCTAGAGATCCAGCGGGGCTGGACAATGAGCAGTTCTTC.

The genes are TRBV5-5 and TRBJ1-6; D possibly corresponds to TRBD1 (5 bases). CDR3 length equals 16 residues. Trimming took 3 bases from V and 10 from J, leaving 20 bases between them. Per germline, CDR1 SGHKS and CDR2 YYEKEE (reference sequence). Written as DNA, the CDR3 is TGTGCCAGCAGCTGGGCAGGGTCGGGAATGGCATCACCCCTCCACTTT. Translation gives CASSWAGSGMASPLHF.

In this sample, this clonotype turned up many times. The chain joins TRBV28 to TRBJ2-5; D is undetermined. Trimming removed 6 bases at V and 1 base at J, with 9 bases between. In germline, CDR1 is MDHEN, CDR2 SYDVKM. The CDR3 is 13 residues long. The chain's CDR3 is CASRRRFQETQYF. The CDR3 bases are TGTGCCAGCAGAAGACGATTCCAAGAGACCCAGTACTTC.

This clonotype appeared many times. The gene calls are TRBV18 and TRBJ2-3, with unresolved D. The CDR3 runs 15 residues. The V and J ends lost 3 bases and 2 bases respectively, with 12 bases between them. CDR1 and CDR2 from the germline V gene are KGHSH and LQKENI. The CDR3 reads CASSPNKFTTDTQYF. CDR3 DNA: TGTGCCAGCTCACCGAACAAGTTTACCACAGATACGCAGTATTTT.

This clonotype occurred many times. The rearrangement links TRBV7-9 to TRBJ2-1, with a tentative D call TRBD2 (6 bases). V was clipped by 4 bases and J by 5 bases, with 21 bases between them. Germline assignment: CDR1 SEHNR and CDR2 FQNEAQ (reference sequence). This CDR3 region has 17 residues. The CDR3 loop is CASSSIGPEGRHNEQFF. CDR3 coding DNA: TGTGCCAGCAGCTCAATCGGTCCGGAGGGCCGTCACAATGAGCAGTTCTTC.

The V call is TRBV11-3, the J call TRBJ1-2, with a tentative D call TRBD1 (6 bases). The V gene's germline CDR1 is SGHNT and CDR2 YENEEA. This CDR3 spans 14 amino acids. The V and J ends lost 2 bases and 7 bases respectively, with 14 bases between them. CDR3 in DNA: TGTGCCAGCAGCTTAATGGGGGGCGAGGGTGGCTACACCTTC. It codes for CASSLMGGEGGYTF.

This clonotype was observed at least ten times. The CDR3 sequence: CASSWDRDEQYF. The CDR3 DNA reads TGTGCCAGCAGCTGGGACAGGGACGAGCAGTACTTC. This chain uses TRBV11-2 with TRBJ2-7, with TRBD1 identical over 9 bases. The V and J ends lost 4 bases and 5 bases, in that order; junction bases with no gene match: 0. Germline V CDR1 and CDR2: SGHAT, FQNNGV. This CDR3 region has 12 residues.

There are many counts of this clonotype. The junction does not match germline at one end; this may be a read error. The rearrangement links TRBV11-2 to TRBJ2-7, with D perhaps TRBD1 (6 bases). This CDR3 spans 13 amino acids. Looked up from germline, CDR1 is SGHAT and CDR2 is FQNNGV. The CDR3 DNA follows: TGTTCCAGCAGCCCGATCAGGGGCTACGAGCAGTACTTC. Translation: CSSSPIRGYEQYF.

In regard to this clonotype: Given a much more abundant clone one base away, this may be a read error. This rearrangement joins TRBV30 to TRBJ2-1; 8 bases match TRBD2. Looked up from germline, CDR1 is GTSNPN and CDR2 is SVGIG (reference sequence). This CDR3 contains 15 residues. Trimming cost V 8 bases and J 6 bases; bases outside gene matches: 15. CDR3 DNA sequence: TGTGCCAGTCCGAGACTAACGGGAGGGGGCAATGAGCAGTTCTTC. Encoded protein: CASPRLTGGGNEQFF.

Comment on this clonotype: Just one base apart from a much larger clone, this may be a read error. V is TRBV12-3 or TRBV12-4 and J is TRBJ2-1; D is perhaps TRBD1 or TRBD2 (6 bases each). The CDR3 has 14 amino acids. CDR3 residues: CASRHTGLADERFF. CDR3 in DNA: TGTGCCAGCAGACATACAGGGTTAGCGGATGAGCGGTTCTTC.

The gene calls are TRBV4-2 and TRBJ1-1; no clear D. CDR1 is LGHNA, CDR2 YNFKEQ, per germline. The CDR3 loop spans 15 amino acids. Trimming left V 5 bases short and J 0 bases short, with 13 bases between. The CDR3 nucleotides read TGTGCCAGCAGCTTGCCGCCCCCGATGAACACTGAAGCTTTCTTT. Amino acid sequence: CASSLPPPMNTEAFF.

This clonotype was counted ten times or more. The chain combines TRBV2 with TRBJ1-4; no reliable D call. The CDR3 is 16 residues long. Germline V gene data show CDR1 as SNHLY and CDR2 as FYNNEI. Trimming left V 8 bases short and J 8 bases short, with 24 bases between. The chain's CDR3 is CASYGSSGARGEKLFF. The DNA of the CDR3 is TGTGCCAGCTACGGTTCTTCGGGCGCACGAGGGGAAAAACTGTTTTTT.

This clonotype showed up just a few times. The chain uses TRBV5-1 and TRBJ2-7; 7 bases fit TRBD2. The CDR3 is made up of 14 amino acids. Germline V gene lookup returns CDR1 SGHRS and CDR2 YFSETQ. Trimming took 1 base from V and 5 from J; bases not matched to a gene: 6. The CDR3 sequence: CASSLTGTINEQYF. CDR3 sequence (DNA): TGCGCCAGCAGCTTGACCGGGACTATTAACGAGCAGTACTTC.

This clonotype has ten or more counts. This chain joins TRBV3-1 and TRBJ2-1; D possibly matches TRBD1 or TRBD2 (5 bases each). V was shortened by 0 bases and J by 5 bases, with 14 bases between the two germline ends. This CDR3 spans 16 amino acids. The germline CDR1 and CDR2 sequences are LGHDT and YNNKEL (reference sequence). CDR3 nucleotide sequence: TGTGCCAGCAGCCAAGATTGGGGACGAACTAACAATGAGCAGTTCTTC. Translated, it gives CASSQDWGRTNNEQFF.

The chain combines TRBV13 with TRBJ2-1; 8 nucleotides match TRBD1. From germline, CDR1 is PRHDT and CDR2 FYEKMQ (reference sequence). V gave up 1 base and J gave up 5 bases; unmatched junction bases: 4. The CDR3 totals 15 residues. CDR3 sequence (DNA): TGTGCCAGCAGCTTAGTCGGACAGGGCGACAATGAGCAGTTCTTC. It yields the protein CASSLVGQGDNEQFF. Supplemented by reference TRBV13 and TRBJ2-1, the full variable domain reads AAGVIQSPRHLIKEKRETATLKCYPIPRHDTVYWYQQGPGQDPQFLISFYEKMQSDKGSIPDRFSAQQFSDYHSELNMSSLELGDSALYFCASSLVGQGDNEQFFGPGTRLTVL.

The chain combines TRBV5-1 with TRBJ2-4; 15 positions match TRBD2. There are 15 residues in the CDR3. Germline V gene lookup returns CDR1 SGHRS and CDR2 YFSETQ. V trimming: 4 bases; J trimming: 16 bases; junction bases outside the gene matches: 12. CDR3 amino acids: CASSSQGTSGRSIYF. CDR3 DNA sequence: TGCGCCAGCAGCAGCCAAGGGACTAGCGGGAGGTCGATTTACTTC.

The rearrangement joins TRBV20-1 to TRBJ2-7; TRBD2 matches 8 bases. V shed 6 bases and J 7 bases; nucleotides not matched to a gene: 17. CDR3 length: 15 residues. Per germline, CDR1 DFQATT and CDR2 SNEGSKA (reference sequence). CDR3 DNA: TGCAGTGCCGCGGGCCCGGGGGCGGGAGGATGGGAGCAGTACTTC. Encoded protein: CSAAGPGAGGWEQYF.